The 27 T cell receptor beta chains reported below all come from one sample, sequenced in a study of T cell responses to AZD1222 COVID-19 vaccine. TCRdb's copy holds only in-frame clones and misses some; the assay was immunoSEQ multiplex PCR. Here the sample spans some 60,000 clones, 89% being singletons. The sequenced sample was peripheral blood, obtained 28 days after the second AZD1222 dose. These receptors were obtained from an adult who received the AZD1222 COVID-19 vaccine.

CDR3: CASSSGGQGMFSGNTIYF. Written as DNA, the CDR3 is TGCGCCAGCAGCTCCGGGGGACAGGGGATGTTCTCTGGAAACACCATATATTTT. The chain links TRBV5-1 to TRBJ1-3, with 10 bases matching TRBD1. The CDR3 loop spans 18 amino acids. Germline trimming cut 3 bases from V and 0 bases from J; bases unmatched to any gene: 9. In germline, CDR1 is SGHRS, CDR2 YFSETQ.

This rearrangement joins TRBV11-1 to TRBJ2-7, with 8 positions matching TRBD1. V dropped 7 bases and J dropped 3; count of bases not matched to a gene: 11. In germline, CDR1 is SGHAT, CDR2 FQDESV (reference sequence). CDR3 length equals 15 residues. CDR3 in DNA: TGTGCCAGCATCCCGTCCGGGACAGGAAGCTACGAGCAGTACTTC. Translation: CASIPSGTGSYEQYF.

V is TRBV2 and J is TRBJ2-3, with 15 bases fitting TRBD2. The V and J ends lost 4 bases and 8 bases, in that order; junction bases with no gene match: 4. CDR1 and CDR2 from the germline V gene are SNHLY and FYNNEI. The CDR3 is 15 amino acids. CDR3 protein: CASSGTSGRGGTQYF. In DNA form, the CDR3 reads TGTGCCAGCAGTGGGACTAGCGGGAGGGGCGGTACGCAGTATTTT.

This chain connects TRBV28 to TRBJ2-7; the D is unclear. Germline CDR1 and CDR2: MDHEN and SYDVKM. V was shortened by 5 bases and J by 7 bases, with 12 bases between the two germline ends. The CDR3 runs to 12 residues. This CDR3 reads CASSPLLGEQYF. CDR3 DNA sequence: TGTGCCAGCAGTCCCCTCCTGGGTGAGCAGTACTTC.

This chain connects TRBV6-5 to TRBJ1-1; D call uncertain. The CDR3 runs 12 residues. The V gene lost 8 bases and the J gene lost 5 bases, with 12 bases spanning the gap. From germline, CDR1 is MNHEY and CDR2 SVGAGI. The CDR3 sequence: CASGLIGTEAFF. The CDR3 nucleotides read TGTGCCAGCGGTCTCATCGGGACTGAAGCTTTCTTT.

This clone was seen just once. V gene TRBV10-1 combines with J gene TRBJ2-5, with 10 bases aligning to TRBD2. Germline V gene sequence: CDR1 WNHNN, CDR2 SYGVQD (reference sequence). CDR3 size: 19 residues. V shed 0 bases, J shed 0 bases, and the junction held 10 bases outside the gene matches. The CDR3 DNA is TGCGCCAGCAGTGAGTCGAGGGGGATACTAGCGGGGAACCAAGAGACCCAGTACTTC. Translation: CASSESRGILAGNQETQYF.

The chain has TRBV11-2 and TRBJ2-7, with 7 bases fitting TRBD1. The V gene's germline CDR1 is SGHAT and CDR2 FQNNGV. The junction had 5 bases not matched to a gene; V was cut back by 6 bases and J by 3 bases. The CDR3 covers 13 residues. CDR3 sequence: CASSTGQFYEQYF. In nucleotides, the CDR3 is TGTGCCAGCAGTACGGGACAGTTCTACGAGCAGTACTTC.

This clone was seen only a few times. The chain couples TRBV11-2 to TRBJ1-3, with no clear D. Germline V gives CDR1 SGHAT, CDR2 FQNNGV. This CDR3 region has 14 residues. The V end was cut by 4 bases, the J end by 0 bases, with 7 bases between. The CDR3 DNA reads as TGTGCCAGCAGCTCCCTGAACTCTGGAAACACCATATATTTT. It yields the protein CASSSLNSGNTIYF.

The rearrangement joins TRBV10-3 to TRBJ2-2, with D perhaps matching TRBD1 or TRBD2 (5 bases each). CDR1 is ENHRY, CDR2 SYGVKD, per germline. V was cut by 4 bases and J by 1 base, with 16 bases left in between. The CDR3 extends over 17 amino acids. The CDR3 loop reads CAISVPPGAGNTGELFF. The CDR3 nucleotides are TGTGCCATCAGTGTTCCCCCCGGGGCCGGGAACACCGGGGAGCTGTTTTTT.

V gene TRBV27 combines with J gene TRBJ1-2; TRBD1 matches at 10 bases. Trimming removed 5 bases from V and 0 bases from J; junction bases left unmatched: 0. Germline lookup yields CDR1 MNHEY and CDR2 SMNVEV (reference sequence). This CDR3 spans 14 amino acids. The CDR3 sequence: CASSGQGANYGYTF. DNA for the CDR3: TGTGCCAGCAGTGGACAGGGGGCTAACTATGGCTACACCTTC.

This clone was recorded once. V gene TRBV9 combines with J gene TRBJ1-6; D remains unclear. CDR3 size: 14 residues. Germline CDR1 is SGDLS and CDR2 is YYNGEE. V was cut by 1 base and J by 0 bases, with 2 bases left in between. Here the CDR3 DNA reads TGTGCCAGCAGCGTAACCTCCTATAATTCACCCCTCCACTTT. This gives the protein CASSVTSYNSPLHF.

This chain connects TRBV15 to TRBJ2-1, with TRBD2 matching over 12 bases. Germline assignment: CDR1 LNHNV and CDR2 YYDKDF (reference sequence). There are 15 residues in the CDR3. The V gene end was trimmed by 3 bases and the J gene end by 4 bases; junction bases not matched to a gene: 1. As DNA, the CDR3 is TGTGCCACCAGCAGGACTAGCGGGGGATACAATGAGCAGTTCTTC. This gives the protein CATSRTSGGYNEQFF.

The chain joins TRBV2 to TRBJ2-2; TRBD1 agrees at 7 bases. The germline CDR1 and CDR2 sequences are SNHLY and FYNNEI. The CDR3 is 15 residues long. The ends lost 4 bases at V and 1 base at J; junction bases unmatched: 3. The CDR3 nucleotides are TGTGCCAGCAGTGGAAGGACAGGGAACACCGGGGAGCTGTTTTTT. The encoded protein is CASSGRTGNTGELFF.

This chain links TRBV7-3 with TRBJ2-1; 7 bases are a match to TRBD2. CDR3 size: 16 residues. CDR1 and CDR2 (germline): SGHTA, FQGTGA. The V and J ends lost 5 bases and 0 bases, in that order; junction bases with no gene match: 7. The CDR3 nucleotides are TGTGCCAGCAGCCGACTAGCTGCCGACTCCTACAATGAGCAGTTCTTC. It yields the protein CASSRLAADSYNEQFF.

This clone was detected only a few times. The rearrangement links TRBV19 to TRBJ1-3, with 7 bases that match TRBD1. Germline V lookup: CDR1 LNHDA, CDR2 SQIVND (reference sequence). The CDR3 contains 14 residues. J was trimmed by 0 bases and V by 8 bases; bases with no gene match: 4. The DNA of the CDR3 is TGTGCCAGTGGGACAGCGGCCTCTGGAAACACCATATATTTT. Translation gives CASGTAASGNTIYF.

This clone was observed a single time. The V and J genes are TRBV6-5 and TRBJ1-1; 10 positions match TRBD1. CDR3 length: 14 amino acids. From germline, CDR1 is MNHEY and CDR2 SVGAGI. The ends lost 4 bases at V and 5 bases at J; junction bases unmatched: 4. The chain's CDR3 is CASSSGQGFTEAFF. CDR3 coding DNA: TGTGCCAGCAGTTCGGGACAGGGGTTTACTGAAGCTTTCTTT.

The DNA of the CDR3 is TGTGCCAGCAGCCGTGCGGGCTTCGGTGTCTCACCCCTCCACTTT. This translates into CASSRAGFGVSPLHF. This chain links TRBV6-5 with TRBJ1-6; D is unclear. The germline gives CDR1 MNHEY, CDR2 SVGAGI. The CDR3 extends over 15 amino acids. Trimming took off 6 bases at V and 10 bases at J, with 19 bases between the two ends.

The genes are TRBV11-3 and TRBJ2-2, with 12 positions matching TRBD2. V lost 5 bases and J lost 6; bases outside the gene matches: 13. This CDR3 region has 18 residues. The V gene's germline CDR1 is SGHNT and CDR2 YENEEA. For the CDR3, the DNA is TGTGCCAGCAGCCCGACGACTAGCGGGAGAGTATTGGCCGGGGAGCTGTTTTTT. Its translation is CASSPTTSGRVLAGELFF.

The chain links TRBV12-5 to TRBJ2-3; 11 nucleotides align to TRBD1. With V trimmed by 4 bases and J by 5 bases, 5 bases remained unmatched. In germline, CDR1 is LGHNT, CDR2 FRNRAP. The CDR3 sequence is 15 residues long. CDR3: CASGYGQGAVDTQYF. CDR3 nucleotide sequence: TGTGCTAGTGGTTACGGACAGGGGGCGGTAGATACGCAGTATTTT.

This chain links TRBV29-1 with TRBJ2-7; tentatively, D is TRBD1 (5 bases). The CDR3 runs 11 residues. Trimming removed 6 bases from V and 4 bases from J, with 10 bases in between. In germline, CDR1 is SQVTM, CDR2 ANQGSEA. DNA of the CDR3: TGCAGCGTCGAGCAGGGATACGAGCAGTACTTC. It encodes CSVEQGYEQYF.

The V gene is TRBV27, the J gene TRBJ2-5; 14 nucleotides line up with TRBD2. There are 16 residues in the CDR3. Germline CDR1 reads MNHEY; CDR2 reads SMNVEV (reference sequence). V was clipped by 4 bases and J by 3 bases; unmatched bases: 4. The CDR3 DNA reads TGTGCCAGCAGTTCCACGGGACTAGCGGGGGAAGAGACCCAGTACTTC. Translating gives CASSSTGLAGEETQYF.

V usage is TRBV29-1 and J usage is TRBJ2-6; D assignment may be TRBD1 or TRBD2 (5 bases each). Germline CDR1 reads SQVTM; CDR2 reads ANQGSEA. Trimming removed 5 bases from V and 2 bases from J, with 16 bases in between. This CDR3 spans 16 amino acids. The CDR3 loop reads CSVWDPRPTGANVLTF. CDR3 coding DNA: TGCAGCGTTTGGGACCCTAGGCCAACTGGGGCCAACGTCCTGACTTTC.

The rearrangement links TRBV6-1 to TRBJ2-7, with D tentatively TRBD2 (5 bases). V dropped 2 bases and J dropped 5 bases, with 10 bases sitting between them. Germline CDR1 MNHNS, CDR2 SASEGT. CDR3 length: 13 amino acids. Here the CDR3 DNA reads TGTGCCAGCAGTGAAACCGGGAACCACGAGCAGTACTTC. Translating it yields CASSETGNHEQYF.

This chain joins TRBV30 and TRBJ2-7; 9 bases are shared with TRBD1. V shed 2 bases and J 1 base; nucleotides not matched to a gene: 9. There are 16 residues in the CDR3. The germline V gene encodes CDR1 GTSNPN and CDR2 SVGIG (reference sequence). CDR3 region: CAWSSPGQGLSYEQYF. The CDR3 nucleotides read TGTGCCTGGAGTAGCCCGGGACAGGGCCTTTCCTACGAGCAGTACTTC.

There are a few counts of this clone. The CDR3 region is CASSQEVYTEAFF. The CDR3 DNA follows: TGTGCCAGCAGCCAAGAGGTATACACTGAAGCTTTCTTT. This chain uses TRBV3-1 (or the pseudogene TRBV3-2) with TRBJ1-1; D gene unclear. Trimming took 0 bases from V and 3 from J, leaving 5 bases between them. There are 13 residues in the CDR3. The V gene's germline CDR1 is LGHDT and CDR2 YNNKEL (reference sequence).

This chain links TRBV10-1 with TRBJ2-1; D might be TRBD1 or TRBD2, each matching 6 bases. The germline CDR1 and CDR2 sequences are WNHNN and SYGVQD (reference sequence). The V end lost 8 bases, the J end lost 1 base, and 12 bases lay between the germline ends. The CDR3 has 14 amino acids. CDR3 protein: CASGGDKSYNEQFF. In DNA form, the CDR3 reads TGCGCCAGCGGCGGGGACAAATCCTACAATGAGCAGTTCTTC.

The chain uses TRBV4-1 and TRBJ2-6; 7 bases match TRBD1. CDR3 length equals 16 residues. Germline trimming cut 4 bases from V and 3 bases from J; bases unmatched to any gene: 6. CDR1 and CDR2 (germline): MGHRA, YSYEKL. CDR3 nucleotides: TGCGCCAGCAGCCTTACAGGGGCCAGTGGGGCCAACGTCCTGACTTTC. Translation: CASSLTGASGANVLTF.